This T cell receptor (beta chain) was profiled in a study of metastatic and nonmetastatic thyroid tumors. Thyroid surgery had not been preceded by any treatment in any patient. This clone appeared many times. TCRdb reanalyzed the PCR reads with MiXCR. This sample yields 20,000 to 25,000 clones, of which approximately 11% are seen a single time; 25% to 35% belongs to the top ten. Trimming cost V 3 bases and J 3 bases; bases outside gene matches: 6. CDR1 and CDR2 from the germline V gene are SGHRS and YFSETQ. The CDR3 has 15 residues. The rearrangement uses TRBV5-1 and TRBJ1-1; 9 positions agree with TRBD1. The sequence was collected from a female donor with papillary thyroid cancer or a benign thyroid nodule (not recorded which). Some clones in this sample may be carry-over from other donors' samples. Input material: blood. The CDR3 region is CASSSPGQGDTEAFF. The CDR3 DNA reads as TGCGCCAGCAGCTCCCCGGGACAGGGAGACACTGAAGCTTTCTTT.